This passage covers 23 T cell receptor beta chains from one sample sequenced in a study of blood T cell repertoires in COVID-19. Sequenced by immunoSEQ multiplex PCR; TCRdb stores in-frame clones only, minus some. Of 89,000 or so clones listed, about 95% are singletons. What was sequenced was peripheral blood. The receptors were sampled from a human donor with active COVID-19. The donor label of this sample is uncertain.

The V and J genes are TRBV5-1 and TRBJ2-2; possible D gene TRBD2, 6 bases. CDR1 and CDR2 (germline): SGHRS, YFSETQ. The CDR3 length is 15 residues. The V end was cut by 0 bases, the J end by 3 bases, with 9 bases between. Here the CDR3 reads CASSLVSGDTGELFF. In DNA form, the CDR3 reads TGCGCCAGCAGCTTGGTTTCGGGGGACACCGGGGAGCTGTTTTTT.

The rearrangement links TRBV5-6 to TRBJ1-6, with a tentative D call TRBD1 (6 bases). Germline V gene lookup returns CDR1 SGHDT and CDR2 YYEEEE. With 4 bases removed from V and 7 bases from J, the gap between germline ends came to 15 bases. The CDR3 spans 15 residues. The CDR3 sequence: CASSQTDRANSPLHF. For the CDR3, the DNA is TGTGCCAGCAGCCAGACGGACAGAGCGAATTCACCCCTCCACTTT. The complete variable domain, with remaining parts taken from reference TRBV5-6 and TRBJ1-6, reads DAGVTQSPTHLIKTRGQQVTLRCSPKSGHDTVSWYQQALGQGPQFIFQYYEEEERQRGNFPDRFSGHQFPNYSSELNVNALLLGDSALYLCASSQTDRANSPLHFGNGTRLTVT.

The chain carries TRBV7-9 and TRBJ1-2, with D perhaps TRBD1 (6 bases). The CDR3 spans 17 residues. Looked up from germline, CDR1 is SEHNR and CDR2 is FQNEAQ (reference sequence). The V gene lost 5 bases and the J gene lost 4 bases, with 23 bases spanning the gap. The CDR3 sequence is CASSPGPLTGRAYGYTF. The DNA of the CDR3 is TGTGCCAGCAGCCCGGGACCTTTGACAGGACGGGCCTATGGCTACACCTTC. The full variable domain, its missing parts supplied by reference TRBV7-9 and TRBJ1-2, is DTGVSQNPRHKITKRGQNVTFRCDPISEHNRLYWYRQTLGQGPEFLTYFQNEAQLEKSRLLSDRFSAERPKGSFSTLEIQRTEQGDSAMYLCASSPGPLTGRAYGYTFGSGTRLTVV.

V and J are TRBV2 and TRBJ2-3; 14 bases match TRBD2. J was trimmed by 5 bases and V by 6 bases; bases with no gene match: 7. Germline CDR1 and CDR2: SNHLY and FYNNEI. The CDR3 sequence is 16 residues long. As DNA, the CDR3 is TGTGCCAGCAGCCCGACTAGCGGGGGGGCAGTAGATACGCAGTATTTT. The encoded protein is CASSPTSGGAVDTQYF.

The CDR3 reads CAISETGGGNTIYF. The CDR3 region has the DNA TGTGCCATCAGTGAGACAGGGGGTGGAAACACCATATATTTT. The V and J genes are TRBV10-3 and TRBJ1-3; the match to TRBD1 covers 8 bases. Germline V gene lookup returns CDR1 ENHRY and CDR2 SYGVKD. This CDR3 is built from 14 residues. Trimming cost V 2 bases and J 3 bases; bases outside gene matches: 0.

The chain carries TRBV28 and TRBJ2-4; D may be TRBD2 (5 bases). Trimming shortened V by 6 bases and J by 0 bases, and 12 bases separated the two germline ends. Germline V gene sequence: CDR1 MDHEN, CDR2 SYDVKM. The length of the CDR3 is 15 residues. CDR3 bases: TGTGCCAGCAGCCGAGCGGTACTAGCCAAAAACATTCAGTACTTC. Residues: CASSRAVLAKNIQYF.

V gene TRBV2 combines with J gene TRBJ1-6, with D possibly matching TRBD1 (5 bases). The V gene lost 2 bases and the J gene lost 7 bases, with 9 bases spanning the gap. The CDR3 spans 14 residues. From germline, CDR1 is SNHLY and CDR2 FYNNEI. The CDR3 region has the DNA TGTGCCAGCAGTGAAACGACAGAAAATTCACCCCTCCACTTT. Amino acids: CASSETTENSPLHF.

CDR3 sequence: CASSLWQGGDTQYF. The DNA of the CDR3 is TGCGCCAGCAGCTTGTGGCAGGGTGGAGATACGCAGTATTTT. The V call is TRBV5-1, the J call TRBJ2-3; D perhaps matches TRBD1 (5 bases). V lost 1 base and J 5 bases, leaving 11 bases between the germline ends. Germline V gives CDR1 SGHRS, CDR2 YFSETQ. The CDR3 loop spans 14 amino acids.

This clone appeared once. The chain is built from TRBV11-2 and TRBJ1-4; D possibly corresponds to TRBD1 (5 bases). The CDR3 length is 16 residues. Germline CDR1 SGHAT, CDR2 FQNNGV. Between the trimmed V and J ends, which lost 6 bases and 7 bases, there was a span of 21 bases. CDR3 protein: CASRPGLRVGIEKLFF. CDR3 in DNA: TGTGCCAGCAGGCCGGGACTCAGGGTGGGGATTGAAAAACTGTTTTTT.

This clone was recorded only once. The rearrangement uses TRBV2 and TRBJ1-1; D is ambiguous. Trimming removed 5 bases at V and 6 bases at J, with 16 bases between. CDR1 SNHLY and CDR2 FYNNEI come from the germline V gene. The CDR3 runs to 14 residues. The CDR3 loop reads CASSKLRESSEAFF. The CDR3, as DNA: TGTGCCAGCAGTAAACTAAGGGAGAGCTCTGAAGCTTTCTTT.

The rearrangement links TRBV4-2 to TRBJ2-7, with 11 bases identical to TRBD1. Germline V gene sequence: CDR1 LGHNA, CDR2 YNFKEQ. CDR3 length: 17 residues. The junction had 11 bases not matched to a gene; V was cut back by 0 bases and J by 7 bases. In DNA form, the CDR3 reads TGTGCCAGCAGCCAAGATTATTCAGGACAGGGGGCCCGAGAGCAGTACTTC. It codes for CASSQDYSGQGAREQYF.

The chain joins TRBV27 to TRBJ2-7; the D is unclear. This CDR3 has 13 residues. Germline V gene lookup returns CDR1 MNHEY and CDR2 SMNVEV (reference sequence). The germline V and J ends were trimmed by 3 bases and 2 bases, with 8 bases remaining between them. CDR3 residues: CASSFSAAYEQYF. CDR3 in DNA: TGTGCCAGCAGTTTTAGTGCGGCCTACGAGCAGTACTTC.

The chain links TRBV7-2 to TRBJ1-1; D is possibly TRBD1 (6 bases). Germline CDR1 reads SGHTA; CDR2 reads FQGNSA. Trimming removed 1 base at V and 3 bases at J, with 15 bases between. This CDR3 spans 16 amino acids. The CDR3 DNA reads TGTGCCAGCAGCTTAGTCCTACAGGGATTGCACACTGAAGCTTTCTTT. Protein sequence: CASSLVLQGLHTEAFF.

The chain joins TRBV18 to TRBJ2-3; a weak D match, TRBD1 (6 bases). Trimming took 3 bases from V and 1 from J, leaving 11 bases between them. Germline assignment: CDR1 KGHSH and CDR2 LQKENI. There are 15 residues in the CDR3. This CDR3 reads CASSPSGVGTDTQYF. The CDR3 bases are TGTGCCAGCTCACCCTCAGGGGTTGGCACAGATACGCAGTATTTT.

The CDR3: CATAGGGGLDYEQYF. For the CDR3, the DNA is TGTGCCACCGCCGGGGGGGGTGGACTAGATTACGAGCAGTACTTC. The V and J genes are TRBV24-1 and TRBJ2-7; 8 bases are shared with TRBD2. With 9 bases clipped from V and 4 bases from J, the junction kept 13 bases outside the gene matches. The CDR3 length is 15 residues. Looked up from germline, CDR1 is KGHDR and CDR2 is SFDVKD.

The genes are TRBV10-3 and TRBJ1-1; TRBD1 aligns across 8 bases. V lost 6 bases, J lost 2 bases, and 5 bases stayed unmatched. The V gene's germline CDR1 is ENHRY and CDR2 SYGVKD. This CDR3 comprises 14 residues. The CDR3 is CAIRAGGTNTEAFF. The CDR3 DNA reads as TGTGCCATCAGAGCAGGGGGCACTAACACTGAAGCTTTCTTT.

The genes are TRBV19 and TRBJ1-6; D is ambiguous. Trimming took 9 bases from V and 7 from J, leaving 10 bases between them. The CDR3 is 12 amino acids. CDR1 is LNHDA, CDR2 SQIVND, per germline (reference sequence). The CDR3 bases are TGTGCCAGCAGGTCGGCGAATTCACCCCTCCACTTT. It specifies CASRSANSPLHF.

The chain links TRBV25-1 to TRBJ1-1; 7 bases are a match to TRBD1. Germline CDR1 and CDR2: MGHDK and SYGVNS. With 2 bases clipped from V and 5 bases from J, the junction kept 5 bases outside the gene matches. The CDR3 has 14 residues. CDR3 region: CASSETVRGTEAFF. In DNA form, the CDR3 reads TGTGCCAGCAGTGAAACGGTCAGGGGGACTGAAGCTTTCTTT.

V and J are TRBV7-2 and TRBJ2-3, with D unresolved. Trimming removed 1 base from V and 1 base from J, with 6 bases in between. The CDR3 totals 14 residues. From germline, CDR1 is SGHTA and CDR2 FQGNSA. DNA for the CDR3: TGTGCCAGCAGCTTAGACGCGCGCACAGATACGCAGTATTTT. It translates to CASSLDARTDTQYF.

The rearrangement uses TRBV7-9 and TRBJ2-2; 13 nucleotides align to TRBD2. J was trimmed by 4 bases and V by 5 bases; bases with no gene match: 7. The CDR3 extends over 17 amino acids. Germline V gives CDR1 SEHNR, CDR2 FQNEAQ (reference sequence). The CDR3 DNA reads TGTGCCAGCAGCGCACTAGCGGGAGGGTCTCCCACCGGGGAGCTGTTTTTT. It encodes CASSALAGGSPTGELFF.

The chain joins TRBV7-9 to TRBJ2-1; D is unclear. Trimming removed 3 bases from V and 6 bases from J, with 6 bases in between. CDR3 length equals 12 residues. CDR1 and CDR2 from the germline V gene are SEHNR and FQNEAQ (reference sequence). CDR3 protein: CASSFTVNEQFF. DNA for the CDR3: TGTGCCAGCAGCTTTACGGTCAATGAGCAGTTCTTC. The variable domain in full, with the rest retrieved from reference TRBV7-9 and TRBJ2-1, is DTGVSQNPRHKITKRGQNVTFRCDPISEHNRLYWYRQTLGQGPEFLTYFQNEAQLEKSRLLSDRFSAERPKGSFSTLEIQRTEQGDSAMYLCASSFTVNEQFFGPGTRLTVL.

Here the CDR3 DNA reads TGTGCCAGCAGTGAAGCGACCGGGCGGGGGGCCAGGAGTTTCAAAAACATTCAGTACTTC. This gives the protein CASSEATGRGARSFKNIQYF. The genes are TRBV2 and TRBJ2-4; 8 positions agree with TRBD2. Unmatched junction bases numbered 16, after V lost 0 bases and J lost 3 bases. The CDR3 covers 20 residues. Germline V CDR1 and CDR2: SNHLY, FYNNEI.

The chain joins TRBV29-1 to TRBJ2-7, with TRBD2 matching over 7 bases. The germline gives CDR1 SQVTM, CDR2 ANQGSEA. The CDR3 has 13 amino acids. V was pared by 5 bases and J by 6 bases, with 10 bases of the junction left unmatched. CDR3 region: CSVQPTSGGEQYF. The CDR3 DNA reads as TGCAGCGTTCAACCCACGTCGGGGGGCGAGCAGTACTTC.